Listed below are T cell receptor beta chains from one sample, sequenced in a study of blood T cells in healthy people across ages. TCRdb analysed the 5' RACE reads with MiXCR anew, one entry per CDR3 protein. The data show about 800,000 distinct CDR3 sequences, about 45% seen once. The sequenced material came from blood. These receptors all come from a man aged 80 or over in good health. Both conserved end residues are part of each CDR3. A D gene is named only where the DNA matches it firmly. The size entry is marked missing in some rows and otherwise reads once, few, many or a size class.

J,size,D,V,DNA,CDR3
TRBJ1-5,few,NA,TRBV20-1,TGCAGTGCTGGGGGGGGCAATCAGCCCCAGCATTTT,CSAGGGNQPQHF
TRBJ2-2,NA,NA,TRBV7-2,TGTGCCACCACGGCTAGCGTGTACACCGGGGAGCTGTTTTTT,CATTASVYTGELFF
TRBJ1-1,once,NA,TRBV28,TGTGCCAGCACCGGGACGGCAATAGGGAACACTGAAGCTTTCTTT,CASTGTAIGNTEAFF
TRBJ1-2,NA,NA,TRBV7-2,TGTGCCAGCAGCTTAGGGGGGGCGTACGGCTACACCTTC,CASSLGGAYGYTF
TRBJ2-7,few,TRBD2,TRBV12-3/TRBV12-4,TGTGCCAGCAGTTTCCCGGGACTAGCGGGCTACGAGCAGTACTTC,CASSFPGLAGYEQYF
TRBJ1-1,NA,NA,TRBV29-1,TGCCGCGTTATTAAAGCGGGCAACGCTGAAGCTTTCTTT,CRVIKAGNAEAFF
TRBJ2-7,few,TRBD2,TRBV25-1,TGTGCCAGCAGTGATAGCGGGAGGGCAAGCTCCTACGAGCAGTACTTC,CASSDSGRASSYEQYF
TRBJ1-2,NA,NA,TRBV6-2/TRBV6-3,TGTGCCAGCAGCCTACACGATAACTATGGCTACACCTTC,CASSLHDNYGYTF
TRBJ2-5,NA,NA,TRBV29-1,TGCAGCGTTGAACAGGGCCAGGGGCTTGGGAATGAGCAGTACTTC,CSVEQGQGLGNEQYF
TRBJ2-5,NA,NA,TRBV20-1,TGCAGTGCTAGAGATCAGTGGAGCGGTCAAGAGACCCAGTACTTC,CSARDQWSGQETQYF
TRBJ2-7,NA,NA,TRBV9,TGTGCCAGCAGCTCACAGGACATGAGCTCCTACGAGCAGTACTTC,CASSSQDMSSYEQYF
TRBJ2-1,NA,NA,TRBV20-1,TGCAGTGCTAGAGAGGAGAGGGGGAATGAAAATGAGCAGTTCTTC,CSAREERGNENEQFF
TRBJ2-1,few,TRBD2,TRBV9,TGTGCCAGCAGCGTCGGGCTAGCGGGAGTAATGTCCTACAATGAGCAGTTCTTC,CASSVGLAGVMSYNEQFF
TRBJ2-7,NA,NA,TRBV6-6,TGTGCCAGCAGTACTTCCTATGGGTCGCCCAACTACGAGCAGTACTTC,CASSTSYGSPNYEQYF
TRBJ2-1,NA,NA,TRBV3-1,TGTGCCAGCAGCCTCGGACAGACGAGCTCCTACAATGAGCAGTTCTTC,CASSLGQTSSYNEQFF
TRBJ2-1,few,TRBD2,TRBV29-1,TGCAGCGTTGAATCTAGCGGGACGGATGAGCAGTTCTTC,CSVESSGTDEQFF
TRBJ2-5,few,NA,TRBV2,TGTGCCAGCAGTACAGGCGGAAATGAGCAGTACTTC,CASSTGGNEQYF
TRBJ2-7,NA,TRBD2,TRBV5-1,TGCGCCAGCAGCTTAGGGCTAGCGGGAGGTAGGACGTCCGAGCAGTACTTC,CASSLGLAGGRTSEQYF
TRBJ2-5,NA,TRBD1,TRBV7-2,TGTGCCAGCAGCGGAGAGACAGGGCAAGAGACCCAGTACTTC,CASSGETGQETQYF
TRBJ2-1,NA,TRBD2,TRBV19,TGTGCCAGTAGGTCTAGCGGGGATTACAATGAGCAGTTCTTC,CASRSSGDYNEQFF
TRBJ2-1,NA,TRBD2,TRBV20-1,TGCAGTGCTACTAGGACTAGCGGATTCAATGAGCAGTTCTTC,CSATRTSGFNEQFF
TRBJ2-7,NA,NA,TRBV10-3,TGTGCCATCAGTGAGGGACGAGCGGTTTCCTACGAGCAGTACTTC,CAISEGRAVSYEQYF